This TCR beta chain is from a study of early T cells in non-severe SARS-CoV-2 infection. This clonotype was seen ten or more times. Its matching antigen is unknown. TCRdb used MiXCR to reprocess the 5' RACE reads, holding one entry per CDR3 protein. Of about 77,000 distinct CDR3 sequences in the sample, approximately 5% were seen once. Whole-study findings and limits: Matching with VDJdb favored anti-spike CD8 responses (missing private and CD4 specificities).

CDR1 MNHNS and CDR2 SASEGT come from the germline V gene. Trimming left V 5 bases short and J 4 bases short, with 16 bases between. This CDR3 has 15 amino acids. The chain uses TRBV6-1 and TRBJ2-3; a possible D gene is TRBD1 (6 bases). Here the sequenced sample was whole blood, taken at baseline. This TCR derives from an adult who was a healthcare worker with PCR-confirmed SARS-CoV-2 infection or an uninfected control (not recorded which). DNA for the CDR3: TGTGCCAGCAGTAATACAGGGTCTGGGGCAGATACGCAGTATTTT. It yields the protein CASSNTGSGADTQYF.